Listed here are 30 T cell receptor beta chains from one sample, sequenced in a study of OX40 agonist ivuxolimab in advanced cancers. Clones were sequenced by immunoSEQ multiplex PCR, and TCRdb holds only the in-frame ones, with some missing. The repertoire holds 65,000 to 85,000 clones, with approximately 89% as singletons. This specimen consisted of CD4+ or CD8+ T cells sorted from blood, obtained in a trial of the OX40 agonist ivuxolimab. The receptors were gathered from an adult with an advanced solid tumor such as melanoma, head and neck, liver or kidney cancer.

This chain links TRBV28 with TRBJ1-2; no reliable D call. Deletions cut 4 bases from V and 10 bases from J, with 10 bases between. The length of the CDR3 is 11 residues. Germline-derived CDR1 and CDR2 are MDHEN and SYDVKM. The CDR3 DNA reads as TGTGCCAGCAGTTCCACTAAGTCCTACACCTTC. Translating it yields CASSSTKSYTF.

The chain links TRBV7-6 to TRBJ1-2; 7 nucleotides agree with TRBD1. The trim removed 4 bases at V and 3 bases at J, leaving 8 bases unmatched. Germline lookup yields CDR1 SGHVS and CDR2 FNYEAQ. CDR3 length: 15 amino acids. In nucleotides, the CDR3 is TGTGCCAGCAGCTGTGAGACAGGGTCGGACTATGGCTACACCTTC. As protein: CASSCETGSDYGYTF.

The chain employs TRBV5-4 and TRBJ2-7, with 7 bases aligning to TRBD1. Trimming took 4 bases from V and 2 from J; bases not matched to a gene: 9. The CDR3 length is 15 residues. From germline, CDR1 is SGHNT and CDR2 YYREEE (reference sequence). CDR3 coding DNA: TGTGCCAGCAGCAGGGGACAGCTGAGGACCTACGAGCAGTACTTC. Protein sequence: CASSRGQLRTYEQYF.

The rearrangement links TRBV30 to TRBJ1-1; possibly TRBD1 for D (5 bases). The V gene lost 3 bases and the J gene lost 1 base, with 6 bases spanning the gap. The CDR3 extends over 12 amino acids. Germline loops: CDR1 GTSNPN, CDR2 SVGIG (reference sequence). The CDR3 is CAWRDTNTEAFF. DNA for the CDR3: TGTGCCTGGAGGGACACGAACACTGAAGCTTTCTTT. The whole variable domain, filled in from reference TRBV30 and TRBJ1-1, reads SQTIHQWPATLVQPVGSPLSLECTVEGTSNPNLYWYRQAAGRGLQLLFYSVGIGQISSEVPQNLSASRPQDRQFILSSKKLLLSDSGFYLCAWRDTNTEAFFGQGTRLTVV.

This clone appeared a single time. The J gene is TRBJ1-4, the V gene TRBV6-1; D call uncertain. Germline lookup yields CDR1 MNHNS and CDR2 SASEGT. This CDR3 spans 12 amino acids. Trimming removed 4 bases from V and 7 bases from J, with 7 bases in between. The CDR3 DNA reads as TGTGCCAGCAGTGGAGCGGGTGAAAAACTGTTTTTT. Protein product: CASSGAGEKLFF.

The chain links TRBV4-2 to TRBJ1-4; D possibly corresponds to TRBD1 (5 bases). Germline CDR1 LGHNA, CDR2 YNFKEQ. Trimming took 8 bases from V and 5 from J, leaving 15 bases between them. CDR3 size: 14 residues. The CDR3 spells CASQRQWGNEKLFF. In DNA, the CDR3 is TGTGCCAGCCAAAGACAGTGGGGGAATGAAAAACTGTTTTTT.

The V and J genes are TRBV5-1 and TRBJ2-7; the D gene could be TRBD1 or TRBD2 (5 bases each). There are 15 residues in the CDR3. V was clipped by 3 bases and J by 2 bases, with 15 bases between them. Germline lookup yields CDR1 SGHRS and CDR2 YFSETQ. The CDR3: CASSSGQGAAYEQYF. DNA of the CDR3: TGCGCCAGCAGCTCAGGGCAAGGAGCGGCCTACGAGCAGTACTTC.

This clone was counted only a few times. The J gene is TRBJ2-3, the V gene TRBV7-2; maybe TRBD2 (5 bases). Germline V gene sequence: CDR1 SGHTA, CDR2 FQGNSA. V was cut by 3 bases and J by 6 bases, with 13 bases left in between. This CDR3 spans 14 amino acids. The CDR3, as DNA: TGTGCCAGCAGCTTTGGACTCCCTCCGGATACGCAGTATTTT. Protein product: CASSFGLPPDTQYF. The full variable domain, completed using reference TRBV7-2 and TRBJ2-3, is GAGVSQSPSNKVTEKGKDVELRCDPISGHTALYWYRQSLGQGLEFLIYFQGNSAPDKSGLPSDRFSAERTGGSVSTLTIQRTQQEDSAVYLCASSFGLPPDTQYFGPGTRLTVL.

By share of the sample, this clone is medium-sized. The J gene is TRBJ1-3, the V gene TRBV9; tentative D call: TRBD1 (5 bases). This CDR3 has 15 amino acids. Germline V CDR1 and CDR2: SGDLS, YYNGEE. Deletions cut 0 bases from V and 8 bases from J, with 15 bases between. The chain's CDR3 is CASSVAIGGAHTIYF. In DNA form, the CDR3 reads TGTGCCAGCAGCGTAGCAATCGGGGGTGCGCACACCATATATTTT.

This chain uses TRBV10-1 with TRBJ2-2; D unresolved. The V gene's germline CDR1 is WNHNN and CDR2 SYGVQD (reference sequence). V was pared by 6 bases and J by 6 bases, with 8 bases between. The CDR3 spans 12 residues. CDR3 sequence reads: CASSLAAGELFF. The CDR3 nucleotides are TGCGCCAGCAGCCTGGCCGCCGGGGAGCTGTTTTTT.

The chain links TRBV2 to TRBJ2-2; 9 nucleotides line up with TRBD1. The junction had 2 bases not matched to a gene; V was cut back by 6 bases and J by 0 bases. The CDR3 consists of 15 residues. Germline loops: CDR1 SNHLY, CDR2 FYNNEI. In DNA, the CDR3 is TGTGCCAGCAGCCGGGACAGGGCGAACACCGGGGAGCTGTTTTTT. Amino acids: CASSRDRANTGELFF.

This clone has just one count. This rearrangement joins TRBV5-8 to TRBJ1-2; D not certain. This CDR3 has 14 amino acids. CDR1 and CDR2 (germline): SGHTS, YDEGEE. V was cut by 0 bases and J by 2 bases, with 8 bases left in between. CDR3 region: CASSLGYRNYGYTF. The DNA for the CDR3 is TGTGCCAGCAGCTTGGGATATCGCAACTATGGCTACACCTTC.

The chain recombines TRBV2 with TRBJ2-2; 9 positions match TRBD2. J gave up 5 bases and V 6 bases, and 13 bases lay outside the gene matches. Germline CDR1 is SNHLY and CDR2 is FYNNEI. The length of the CDR3 is 17 residues. The CDR3 DNA reads as TGTGCCAGCAGCCCTATAGCGGGAGAGCTTGGGACCGGGGAGCTGTTTTTT. Translated: CASSPIAGELGTGELFF.

This clone was counted a single time. V is TRBV6-6 and J is TRBJ1-6; TRBD1 matches at 8 bases. J was trimmed by 6 bases and V by 7 bases; bases with no gene match: 5. The germline CDR1 and CDR2 sequences are MNHNY and SVGAGI (reference sequence). The CDR3 consists of 14 residues. CDR3 nucleotides: TGTGCCAGCAACCGTGACAGGGGTAATTCACCCCTCCACTTT. It specifies CASNRDRGNSPLHF.

This chain joins TRBV6-4 and TRBJ1-2; the match to TRBD1 covers 7 bases. Germline loops: CDR1 MRHNA, CDR2 SNTAGT. CDR3 length: 14 residues. V lost 5 bases and J lost 8; bases outside the gene matches: 11. The CDR3 loop is CASSPGQRSPGYTF. The CDR3 bases are TGTGCCAGCAGTCCGGGACAGAGGTCGCCCGGCTACACCTTC.

This chain uses TRBV20-1 with TRBJ2-1; D uncertain. Germline V lookup: CDR1 DFQATT, CDR2 SNEGSKA (reference sequence). Trimming left V 4 bases short and J 5 bases short, with 6 bases between. The CDR3 runs to 11 residues. This chain's CDR3 is CSATLDNEQFF. Here the CDR3 DNA reads TGCAGTGCTACCCTGGACAATGAGCAGTTCTTC.

The chain joins TRBV16 to TRBJ2-7, with D unclear. The CDR3 has 11 amino acids. Looked up from germline, CDR1 is KGHSY and CDR2 is FQNENV. The V end was cut by 5 bases, the J end by 3 bases, with 5 bases between. The CDR3: CASSENYEQYF. Written as DNA, the CDR3 is TGTGCCAGCAGCGAAAACTACGAGCAGTACTTC.

The CDR3 loop is CASSQDRAGANSPLHF. The CDR3 nucleotides are TGCGCCAGCAGCCAAGATCGGGCAGGGGCAAATTCACCCCTCCACTTT. The chain joins TRBV4-3 to TRBJ1-6, with D perhaps TRBD1 (6 bases). The CDR3 covers 16 residues. Germline V gene sequence: CDR1 LGHNA, CDR2 YSLEER. The germline V and J ends were trimmed by 0 bases and 7 bases, with 13 bases remaining between them.

This chain links TRBV2 with TRBJ1-1; TRBD1 is a possible D gene (5 bases). V dropped 4 bases and J dropped 14 bases, with 20 bases sitting between them. The CDR3 is made up of 13 amino acids. The germline V gene encodes CDR1 SNHLY and CDR2 FYNNEI. As DNA, the CDR3 is TGTGCCAGCAGTGTCTTAGCGCCGGACACATCGTTCTTT. Amino acid sequence: CASSVLAPDTSFF.

The J gene is TRBJ1-1, the V gene TRBV6-6; a possible D gene is TRBD1 (5 bases). The CDR3 has 14 amino acids. V lost 0 bases, J lost 6 bases, and 11 bases lay in between. The V gene's germline CDR1 is MNHNY and CDR2 SVGAGI (reference sequence). This chain's CDR3 is CASSYSGRVAEAFF. As DNA, the CDR3 is TGTGCCAGCAGTTACTCAGGCAGGGTGGCTGAAGCTTTCTTT.

The V gene is TRBV6-1, the J gene TRBJ2-2; D is possibly TRBD1 (8 bases). The CDR3 loop spans 14 amino acids. Germline V gene data show CDR1 as MNHNS and CDR2 as SASEGT. V gave up 5 bases and J gave up 4 bases, with 11 bases separating them. The CDR3 DNA follows: TGTGCCAGCAGTAACAGGGGGGGCACCGGGGAGCTGTTTTTT. Translating it yields CASSNRGGTGELFF.

The chain is built from TRBV28 and TRBJ2-2; D is perhaps TRBD1 or TRBD2 (5 bases each). The CDR3 loop spans 16 amino acids. Germline V gene data show CDR1 as MDHEN and CDR2 as SYDVKM. V lost 6 bases and J lost 7, with 21 bases in between. The CDR3: CASSPRGPMIGGELFF. CDR3 coding DNA: TGTGCCAGCAGCCCCCGGGGACCCATGATAGGCGGGGAGCTGTTTTTT.

The CDR3 coding sequence is TGTGCCAGCAGGGACGTAGATTTGGGCATTCAGTACTTC. It codes for CASRDVDLGIQYF. The chain carries TRBV6-6 and TRBJ2-4, with D uncertain. CDR1 and CDR2 (germline): MNHNY, SVGAGI (reference sequence). The CDR3 totals 13 residues. The V end lost 6 bases, the J end lost 9 bases, and 15 bases lay between the germline ends.

The chain joins TRBV6-1 to TRBJ1-1, with 7 positions matching TRBD1. The V and J ends lost 8 bases and 1 base, in that order; junction bases with no gene match: 4. The CDR3 is 13 residues long. Per germline, CDR1 MNHNS and CDR2 SASEGT. The CDR3 loop reads CASGRQGNTEAFF. The CDR3 nucleotides read TGTGCCAGCGGCCGACAGGGGAACACTGAAGCTTTCTTT.

This sequence joins TRBV2 and TRBJ2-7; TRBD2 matches 9 bases. V lost 8 bases, J lost 3 bases, and 5 bases stayed unmatched. Germline CDR1 reads SNHLY; CDR2 reads FYNNEI. The CDR3 runs 13 residues. The CDR3 sequence: CASAAGGYYEQYF. The CDR3 DNA reads TGTGCCAGCGCAGCGGGGGGCTACTACGAGCAGTACTTC.

The V and J genes are TRBV5-6 and TRBJ2-3, with TRBD1 matching over 9 bases. There are 15 residues in the CDR3. V shed 2 bases, J shed 2 bases, and the junction held 3 bases outside the gene matches. In germline, CDR1 is SGHDT, CDR2 YYEEEE. The CDR3 sequence: CASSFGTGNTDTQYF. The CDR3 DNA reads as TGTGCCAGCAGCTTTGGGACAGGGAACACAGATACGCAGTATTTT.

This clone was observed a handful of times. The chain has TRBV2 and TRBJ1-6; weak D call: TRBD1 (5 bases). V was clipped by 8 bases and J by 10 bases, with 9 bases between them. CDR3 length: 11 amino acids. Germline assignment: CDR1 SNHLY and CDR2 FYNNEI. The CDR3 DNA follows: TGTGCCAGCGGGGCATACTCACCCCTCCACTTT. It is translated as CASGAYSPLHF.

This clone was seen once. The rearrangement links TRBV11-1 to TRBJ2-2; no clear D. Germline loops: CDR1 SGHAT, CDR2 FQDESV (reference sequence). Between the trimmed V and J ends, which lost 2 bases and 2 bases, there was a span of 3 bases. The CDR3 loop spans 13 amino acids. The CDR3 DNA reads TGTGCCAGCAGCTTAACCAACACCGGGGAGCTGTTTTTT. This gives the protein CASSLTNTGELFF.

This rearrangement joins TRBV2 to TRBJ2-7, with 9 bases lining up with TRBD1. The CDR3 covers 15 residues. The ends lost 8 bases at V and 7 bases at J; junction bases unmatched: 15. Germline CDR1 SNHLY, CDR2 FYNNEI. The CDR3 region is CASRPPGQGGSEQYF. The CDR3 DNA reads TGTGCCAGCCGACCTCCGGGACAGGGAGGATCGGAGCAGTACTTC.

The rearrangement joins TRBV6-6 to TRBJ1-6, with D possibly TRBD1 on 5 matching bases. The CDR3 sequence is 15 residues long. V lost 5 bases to trimming and J lost 9 bases, with 17 bases between them. Germline V lookup: CDR1 MNHNY, CDR2 SVGAGI (reference sequence). The DNA for the CDR3 is TGTGCCAGCAGTCCCCGGGGGAACTTGGGTTCACCCCTCCACTTT. Amino acids: CASSPRGNLGSPLHF.